Each of the 29 T cell receptor beta chains below was sequenced from the same sample in a study of blood T cell repertoires in COVID-19. Clones were read by immunoSEQ multiplex PCR, and TCRdb kept only the in-frame ones, dropping some. Of 390,000 or so clones in the sample, 85% to 90% were seen once. The sequenced sample was PBMCs or T cells enriched from blood (not recorded which). The origin of the receptors is a man aged 18-30 years who had recovered from COVID-19.

The chain is built from TRBV6-5 and TRBJ2-1; D is perhaps TRBD1 (5 bases). The germline gives CDR1 MNHEY, CDR2 SVGAGI. CDR3 length equals 13 residues. The V end lost 6 bases, the J end lost 7 bases, and 13 bases lay between the germline ends. Here the CDR3 DNA reads TGTGCCAGCAGATCGACAGTCAGGAATGAGCAGTTCTTC. As protein: CASRSTVRNEQFF.

The chain combines TRBV24-1 with TRBJ2-1; a possible D gene is TRBD1 (6 bases). Germline CDR1 and CDR2: KGHDR and SFDVKD. V dropped 2 bases and J dropped 6 bases, with 16 bases sitting between them. The CDR3 has 16 amino acids. The CDR3 loop reads CATSDSDSRIFNEQFF. The DNA for the CDR3 is TGTGCCACCAGTGATTCGGACAGCAGGATATTCAATGAGCAGTTCTTC.

This clone was seen only once. The chain carries TRBV12-5 and TRBJ1-1; 10 nucleotides line up with TRBD1. Unmatched junction bases numbered 10, after V lost 7 bases and J lost 11 bases. Looked up from germline, CDR1 is LGHNT and CDR2 is FRNRAP. The CDR3 contains 13 residues. CDR3 coding DNA: TGTGCTAGTGTTCGACAGGGGGCCTCTTGGGCTTTCTTT. Protein: CASVRQGASWAFF.

The chain employs TRBV5-1 and TRBJ1-1; 7 bases line up with TRBD1. CDR1 is SGHRS, CDR2 YFSETQ, per germline. The CDR3 extends over 14 amino acids. Trimming cost V 1 base and J 3 bases; bases outside gene matches: 3. The CDR3 sequence: CASSLSQGYTEAFF. The DNA for the CDR3 is TGCGCCAGCAGCTTGTCACAGGGGTACACTGAAGCTTTCTTT.

This clone was seen only a few times. This chain uses TRBV5-5 with TRBJ1-5; D is unclear. V gave up 5 bases and J gave up 3 bases, with 18 bases separating them. Germline V lookup: CDR1 SGHKS, CDR2 YYEKEE (reference sequence). The CDR3 has 16 residues. The CDR3 protein is CASSHGVGENNQPQHF. DNA for the CDR3: TGTGCCAGCAGTCATGGTGTCGGGGAAAACAATCAGCCCCAGCATTTT.

The chain recombines TRBV3-1 (or the pseudogene TRBV3-2) with TRBJ1-5; D remains ambiguous. This CDR3 has 16 amino acids. CDR1 is LGHDT and CDR2 is YNNKEL in the germline V gene (reference sequence). V shed 0 bases and J shed 0 bases, with 9 bases lying between them. CDR3 sequence reads: CASSQDLGISNQPQHF. The DNA for the CDR3 is TGTGCCAGCAGCCAAGATCTGGGCATTAGCAATCAGCCCCAGCATTTT.

The J gene is TRBJ2-1, the V gene TRBV5-1; 8 nucleotides line up with TRBD2. With 5 bases clipped from V and 5 bases from J, the junction kept 12 bases outside the gene matches. The CDR3 loop spans 16 amino acids. Germline V gene lookup returns CDR1 SGHRS and CDR2 YFSETQ. The CDR3 region is CASRRGSGVLNNEQFF. CDR3 coding DNA: TGCGCCAGCAGAAGGGGTAGCGGGGTACTGAACAATGAGCAGTTCTTC.

The J gene is TRBJ2-5, the V gene TRBV7-2, with TRBD1 matching over 7 bases. Germline V CDR1 and CDR2: SGHTA, FQGNSA. The CDR3 runs to 13 residues. V trimming: 5 bases; J trimming: 3 bases; junction bases outside the gene matches: 3. CDR3 residues: CASSGDREETQYF. CDR3 DNA: TGTGCCAGCAGCGGTGACAGGGAAGAGACCCAGTACTTC.

The chain has TRBV7-3 and TRBJ2-2; no reliable D call. The CDR3 sequence is 13 residues long. Germline V CDR1 and CDR2: SGHTA, FQGTGA. V lost 5 bases to trimming and J lost 7 bases, with 11 bases between them. CDR3 sequence (DNA): TGTGCCAGCAGCCAAACTTCGGGCGGGGAGCTGTTTTTT. Encoded protein: CASSQTSGGELFF.

This clone was recorded once. This chain links TRBV5-6 with TRBJ2-3; D possibly corresponds to TRBD2 (5 bases). V lost 4 bases, J lost 1 base, and 13 bases lay in between. Germline loops: CDR1 SGHDT, CDR2 YYEEEE. The length of the CDR3 is 15 residues. In nucleotides, the CDR3 is TGTGCCAGCAGCCCCGGACTGGGAGGCACAGATACGCAGTATTTT. Translated: CASSPGLGGTDTQYF.

This clone showed up just once. The chain employs TRBV18 and TRBJ1-1; D unclear. Trimming left V 3 bases short and J 8 bases short, with 7 bases between. The CDR3 is 11 amino acids. Germline V CDR1 and CDR2: KGHSH, LQKENI. The CDR3: CASSPAEEAFF. The CDR3 bases are TGTGCCAGCTCACCTGCAGAAGAAGCTTTCTTT.

CDR3 DNA: TGTGCCAGCAGCTTCGCAGGGGACGAGCAGTACTTC. Protein: CASSFAGDEQYF. The rearrangement links TRBV7-9 to TRBJ2-7; possible D gene TRBD1, 6 bases. V dropped 3 bases and J dropped 5 bases, with 8 bases sitting between them. From germline, CDR1 is SEHNR and CDR2 FQNEAQ (reference sequence). There are 12 residues in the CDR3.

V and J are TRBV3-1 (or the pseudogene TRBV3-2) and TRBJ2-3; TRBD1 might be the D (6 bases). The V and J ends lost 1 base and 0 bases respectively, with 11 bases between them. The CDR3 spans 16 residues. Germline-derived CDR1 and CDR2 are LGHDT and YNNKEL (reference sequence). CDR3 protein: CASSQVPGTSTDTQYF. In nucleotides, the CDR3 is TGTGCCAGCAGCCAAGTTCCCGGGACAAGCACAGATACGCAGTATTTT.

CDR3 protein: CAWTGLVGSRYEQYF. The CDR3 DNA reads as TGTGCCTGGACCGGCCTAGTCGGATCTCGGTACGAGCAGTACTTC. The V call is TRBV30, the J call TRBJ2-7; D unresolved. The ends were cut back, 4 bases at V and 4 bases at J, with 20 bases in the middle. Germline V gene lookup returns CDR1 GTSNPN and CDR2 SVGIG (reference sequence). The CDR3 contains 15 residues.

The gene calls are TRBV24-1 and TRBJ1-4; D not certain. The CDR3 runs to 15 residues. The V and J ends lost 0 bases and 8 bases respectively, with 12 bases between them. Germline V gene lookup returns CDR1 KGHDR and CDR2 SFDVKD. In nucleotides, the CDR3 is TGTGCCACCAGTGATTTGTACAAACCGAGGGAAAAACTGTTTTTT. Translation: CATSDLYKPREKLFF.

The rearrangement uses TRBV7-9 and TRBJ1-2; D remains unclear. In germline, CDR1 is SEHNR, CDR2 FQNEAQ (reference sequence). The CDR3 has 14 residues. Trimming cost V 4 bases and J 3 bases, with 12 bases left between them. The CDR3 DNA reads TGTGCCAGCAGCTCCTGGGAGGGTTACTATGGCTACACCTTC. The encoded protein is CASSSWEGYYGYTF.

V gene TRBV4-3 combines with J gene TRBJ1-3; D possibly corresponds to TRBD1 (6 bases). Germline values: CDR1 LGHNA, CDR2 YSLEER. The CDR3 contains 18 residues. Trimming removed 0 bases at V and 4 bases at J, with 19 bases between. The CDR3: CASSQDYQPGAAGNTIYF. The CDR3 nucleotides are TGCGCCAGCAGCCAAGATTATCAGCCAGGGGCGGCGGGAAACACCATATATTTT.

The chain has TRBV7-9 and TRBJ2-3, with TRBD2 matching 9 bases. V dropped 7 bases and J dropped 1; count of bases not matched to a gene: 9. Germline loops: CDR1 SEHNR, CDR2 FQNEAQ (reference sequence). The CDR3 is 16 residues long. The CDR3 DNA sequence: TGTGCCAGCAACCTCGCGGGGGGGGCGCGCACAGATACGCAGTATTTT. Translating it yields CASNLAGGARTDTQYF.

The V call is TRBV28, the J call TRBJ2-7, with D perhaps TRBD2 (6 bases). V was clipped by 3 bases and J by 0 bases, with 12 bases between them. Looked up from germline, CDR1 is MDHEN and CDR2 is SYDVKM. The CDR3 consists of 15 residues. The CDR3 DNA sequence: TGTGCCAGCAGTTTGGCGGGCGGGAACTCCTACGAGCAGTACTTC. This translates into CASSLAGGNSYEQYF.

J is TRBJ2-5 and V is TRBV11-2; TRBD2 aligns across 7 bases. There are 14 residues in the CDR3. J gave up 5 bases and V 4 bases, and 7 bases lay outside the gene matches. CDR1 is SGHAT, CDR2 FQNNGV, per germline. CDR3 bases: TGTGCCAGCAGCTCGAACGCCGGGAGGGAGACCCAGTACTTC. This codes for CASSSNAGRETQYF. Full variable domain (missing parts from reference TRBV11-2 and TRBJ2-5): EAGVAQSPRYKIIEKRQSVAFWCNPISGHATLYWYQQILGQGPKLLIQFQNNGVVDDSQLPKDRFSAERLKGVDSTLKIQPAKLEDSAVYLCASSSNAGRETQYFGPGTRLLVL.

The sample holds one count of this clone. The chain joins TRBV5-4 to TRBJ2-1, with TRBD2 matching over 7 bases. The CDR3 is 14 residues long. CDR1 and CDR2 from the germline V gene are SGHNT and YYREEE (reference sequence). V gave up 3 bases and J gave up 6 bases; unmatched junction bases: 6. The CDR3 nucleotides are TGTGCCAGCAGCTGGTGGGAGGGCTTCAATGAGCAGTTCTTC. This translates into CASSWWEGFNEQFF.

This chain links TRBV10-2 with TRBJ1-1, with D possibly being TRBD1 (5 bases). Germline CDR1 and CDR2: WSHSY and SAAADI. This CDR3 spans 13 amino acids. Trimming stripped 6 bases from V and 1 base from J, with 9 bases between. The CDR3 here is CASRGQGNTEAFF. In DNA, the CDR3 is TGCGCCAGCAGAGGGCAGGGGAACACTGAAGCTTTCTTT.

The rearrangement links TRBV7-2 to TRBJ2-7; 8 bases are a match to TRBD2. The germline CDR1 and CDR2 sequences are SGHTA and FQGNSA. V dropped 2 bases and J dropped 5; count of bases not matched to a gene: 8. The CDR3 length is 15 residues. The CDR3 DNA reads as TGTGCCAGCAGCTTATTCCGGGAGGGCCCCCACGAGCAGTACTTC. It translates to CASSLFREGPHEQYF.

This rearrangement joins TRBV30 to TRBJ2-5; 7 nucleotides match TRBD1. The CDR3 sequence is 13 residues long. With V trimmed by 5 bases and J by 6 bases, 9 bases remained unmatched. Germline V gene lookup returns CDR1 GTSNPN and CDR2 SVGIG (reference sequence). Here the CDR3 DNA reads TGTGCCTGGCGCAAGAGGGACAGTCAGACCCAGTACTTC. It yields the protein CAWRKRDSQTQYF.

The genes are TRBV19 and TRBJ1-1; 9 nucleotides line up with TRBD1. The germline V gene has CDR1 LNHDA and CDR2 SQIVND (reference sequence). The V segment lost 9 bases and the J segment 2 bases; nucleotides outside the gene matches: 4. CDR3 length: 13 residues. This CDR3 is CASRTGVNTEAFF. The CDR3 DNA sequence: TGTGCCAGCCGGACAGGGGTTAACACTGAAGCTTTCTTT.

This chain uses TRBV6-5 with TRBJ2-3, with TRBD1 matching over 7 bases. The CDR3 has 16 amino acids. Germline V gene data show CDR1 as MNHEY and CDR2 as SVGAGI. With V trimmed by 4 bases and J by 2 bases, 9 bases remained unmatched. For the CDR3, the DNA is TGTGCCAGCAGTTCGACCGGGACAGTGCACACAGATACGCAGTATTTT. Its protein is CASSSTGTVHTDTQYF.

Only one count was recorded for this clone. The chain recombines TRBV7-7 with TRBJ2-5, with 10 bases matching TRBD2. CDR3 length equals 18 residues. The V gene end was trimmed by 5 bases and the J gene end by 3 bases; junction bases not matched to a gene: 15. From germline, CDR1 is SSHAT and CDR2 FNYEAQ (reference sequence). Written as DNA, the CDR3 is TGTGCCAGCAGCCTCGATGTGAGCGGGGGGGTGGAAAAAGAGACCCAGTACTTC. This codes for CASSLDVSGGVEKETQYF.

V is TRBV27 and J is TRBJ2-7, with TRBD2 matching over 8 bases. Losses at the gene ends were 6 bases for V and 9 bases for J; bases not matched to a gene: 10. CDR3 length equals 13 residues. Germline V gene sequence: CDR1 MNHEY, CDR2 SMNVEV (reference sequence). For the CDR3, the DNA is TGTGCCAGCAGCCCACCGGGGGGGGCTGTGCAGTACTTC. Protein sequence: CASSPPGGAVQYF.

The genes are TRBV7-9 and TRBJ1-1; a possible D gene is TRBD1 (5 bases). The CDR3 is 15 amino acids. Germline V gives CDR1 SEHNR, CDR2 FQNEAQ (reference sequence). Trimming pared 0 bases from V and 6 bases from J, leaving 14 bases between. For the CDR3, the DNA is TGTGCCAGCAGCTTAGCGCTAGGGGTGCTGGCTGAAGCTTTCTTT. Protein sequence: CASSLALGVLAEAFF.